This T cell receptor (beta chain) was retrieved from a study of human T cells and chemical hapten exposure. Overall study context: Patients were given diphenylcyclopropenone on the scalp weekly across the roughly 24-week study.

Regarding time point: pre-sensitization, week 0. Described treatment: therapeutic diphenylcyclopropenone sensitization with weekly scalp DPC. Researchers sampled blood before each patch test went on. TCRdb redid the calling of the RACE reads with MiXCR, one entry per CDR3 protein. The data show roughly 100,000 distinct CDR3 sequences, around 10% seen once. The source is a woman between 45 and 65 years old with alopecia areata. Some clones in this sample may be carry-over from other donors' samples. The source material was whole blood, sampled in connection with sensitization to the hapten diphenylcyclopropenone (DPC).

This chain's CDR3 is CASSQDSGVVSSSGNTIYF. CDR3 bases: TGCGCCAGCAGCCAAGATTCTGGTGTCGTGTCAAGCTCTGGAAACACCATATATTTT. The chain combines TRBV4-1 with TRBJ1-3; D is uncertain. Germline V lookup: CDR1 MGHRA, CDR2 YSYEKL. The CDR3 runs 19 residues. The V end lost 0 bases, the J end lost 0 bases, and 18 bases lay between the germline ends.